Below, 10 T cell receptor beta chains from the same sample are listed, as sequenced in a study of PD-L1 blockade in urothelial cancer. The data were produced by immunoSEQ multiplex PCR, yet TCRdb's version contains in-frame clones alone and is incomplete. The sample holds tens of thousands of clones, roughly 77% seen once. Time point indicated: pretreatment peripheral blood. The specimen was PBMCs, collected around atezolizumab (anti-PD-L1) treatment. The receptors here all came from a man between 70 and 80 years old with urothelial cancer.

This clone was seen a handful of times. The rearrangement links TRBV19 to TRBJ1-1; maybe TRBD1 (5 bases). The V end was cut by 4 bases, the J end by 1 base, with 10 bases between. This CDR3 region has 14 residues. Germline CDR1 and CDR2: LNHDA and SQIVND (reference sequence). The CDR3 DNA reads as TGTGCCAGTAGTAGTCCAGGGCGGAACACTGAAGCTTTCTTT. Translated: CASSSPGRNTEAFF.

CDR3 amino acids: CATSRDYGGNEAFF. DNA of the CDR3: TGTGCCACCAGCAGAGATTACGGGGGAAATGAAGCTTTCTTT. The chain has TRBV15 and TRBJ1-1, with a tentative D call TRBD1 (5 bases). CDR1 LNHNV and CDR2 YYDKDF come from the germline V gene (reference sequence). The CDR3 runs 14 residues. The V gene lost 0 bases and the J gene lost 7 bases, with 12 bases spanning the gap.

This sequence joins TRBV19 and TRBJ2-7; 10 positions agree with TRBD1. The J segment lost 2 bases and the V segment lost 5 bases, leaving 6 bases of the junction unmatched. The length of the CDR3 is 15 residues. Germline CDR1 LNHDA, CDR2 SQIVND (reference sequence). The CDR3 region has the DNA TGTGCCAGTAGTCTCTCCGGGACAGGGGCCTACGAGCAGTACTTC. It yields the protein CASSLSGTGAYEQYF.

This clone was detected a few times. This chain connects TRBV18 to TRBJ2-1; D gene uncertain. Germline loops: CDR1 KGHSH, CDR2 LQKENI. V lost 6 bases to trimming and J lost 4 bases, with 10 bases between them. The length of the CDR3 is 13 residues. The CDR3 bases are TGTGCCAGCTCGCCCCTCGAGTACAATGAGCAGTTCTTC. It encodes CASSPLEYNEQFF.

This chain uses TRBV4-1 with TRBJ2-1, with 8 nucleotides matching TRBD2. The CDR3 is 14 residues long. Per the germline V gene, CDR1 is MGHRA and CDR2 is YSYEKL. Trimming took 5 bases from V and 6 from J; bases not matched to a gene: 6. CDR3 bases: TGCGCCAGCAGCACGGGAGGGCCGGGCAATGAGCAGTTCTTC. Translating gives CASSTGGPGNEQFF.

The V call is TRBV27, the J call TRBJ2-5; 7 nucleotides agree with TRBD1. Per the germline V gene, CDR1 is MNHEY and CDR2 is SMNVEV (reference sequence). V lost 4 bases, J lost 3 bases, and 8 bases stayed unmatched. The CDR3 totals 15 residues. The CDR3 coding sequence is TGTGCCAGCAGTTGGTCCGTTCAGGGGGAAGAGACCCAGTACTTC. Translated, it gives CASSWSVQGEETQYF.

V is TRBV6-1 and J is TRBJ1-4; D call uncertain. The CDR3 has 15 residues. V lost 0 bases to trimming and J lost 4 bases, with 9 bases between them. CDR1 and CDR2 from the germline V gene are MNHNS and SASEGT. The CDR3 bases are TGTGCCAGCAGTGAAGCAGAGATCTTTAATGAAAAACTGTTTTTT. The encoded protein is CASSEAEIFNEKLFF.

The DNA for the CDR3 is TGTGCCAGCAGCCGTCCGACTAGCGGGTCCTACCACCTCTACGAGCAGTACTTC. It is translated as CASSRPTSGSYHLYEQYF. This rearrangement joins TRBV11-2 to TRBJ2-7; 10 bases align to TRBD2. The length of the CDR3 is 18 residues. The J segment lost 3 bases and the V segment lost 5 bases, leaving 16 bases of the junction unmatched. Germline values: CDR1 SGHAT, CDR2 FQNNGV.

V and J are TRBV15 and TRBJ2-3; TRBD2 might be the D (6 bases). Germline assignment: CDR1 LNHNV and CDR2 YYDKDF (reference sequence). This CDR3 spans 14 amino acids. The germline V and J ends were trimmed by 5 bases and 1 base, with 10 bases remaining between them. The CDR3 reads CATSWGLGTDTQYF. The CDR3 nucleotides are TGTGCCACCAGCTGGGGACTTGGCACAGATACGCAGTATTTT.

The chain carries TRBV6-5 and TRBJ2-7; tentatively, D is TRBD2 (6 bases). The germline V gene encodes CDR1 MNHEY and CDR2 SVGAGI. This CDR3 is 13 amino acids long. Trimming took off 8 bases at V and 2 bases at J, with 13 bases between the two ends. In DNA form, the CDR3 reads TGTGCCAGCGCCCCAGCGGGTGCCTACGAGCAGTACTTC. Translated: CASAPAGAYEQYF.